This is a list of T cell receptor beta chains from one sample in a study of beta chain features in type 1 diabetes. Assay: immunoSEQ multiplex PCR; the TCRdb copy retains only in-frame clones and omits some. The sample lists 500,000 to 850,000 clones; around 15% were seen once. The sample was naive CD4+ T cells from blood. All receptors derive from a man aged 18 to 30 with type 1 diabetes. The CDR3 runs from the conserved cysteine through the conserved F or W. The order of the fields is J gene, V gene, clone size, D gene, CDR3 DNA, CDR3 protein. D genes are given only for firm matches. Size is omitted from some rows. Given values are once, few, many or a class for expanded clones.

TRBJ1-1,TRBV5-4,NA,NA,TGTGCCAGCAGCTTGAGACGGGCGTCGGCTGAAGCTTTCTTT,CASSLRRASAEAFF
TRBJ2-7,TRBV29-1,few,NA,TGCAGCGTCCGGGACTCTCGCGAGCAGTACTTC,CSVRDSREQYF
TRBJ2-5,TRBV29-1,few,NA,TGCAGCGTAGGCAGGGACCTGGGGGAGACCCAGTACTTC,CSVGRDLGETQYF
TRBJ2-7,TRBV7-2,few,NA,TGTGCCAGCAGCTTAGAGAGTCGGGAGCAGTACTTC,CASSLESREQYF
TRBJ2-3,TRBV7-3,few,NA,TGTGCCAGCAGCCTGATGAACACAGATACGCAGTATTTT,CASSLMNTDTQYF
TRBJ2-2,TRBV14,NA,TRBD2,TGTGCCAGCAGCCAAGAAGTGGGACTAGCGGGAAGCACCGGGGAGCTGTTTTTT,CASSQEVGLAGSTGELFF
TRBJ2-1,TRBV19,NA,NA,TGTGCCAGTAGTATAGCGCGGGACAGCGAGCAGTTCTTC,CASSIARDSEQFF
TRBJ2-1,TRBV5-4,NA,NA,TGTGCCAGCAGCCCGAAGGGCAGAGACTCCTACAATGAGCAGTTCTTC,CASSPKGRDSYNEQFF
TRBJ1-1,TRBV5-1,few,NA,TGCGCCAGCAGCTTGGAAATGAACACTGAAGCTTTCTTT,CASSLEMNTEAFF
TRBJ1-2,TRBV7-6,NA,NA,TGTGCCAGCAGCGCTATCGACCAAAACTATGGCTACACCTTC,CASSAIDQNYGYTF
TRBJ1-2,TRBV5-5,few,NA,TGTGCCAGCAGCTTGGTAAACGGCGGCTACACCTTC,CASSLVNGGYTF
TRBJ2-7,TRBV7-9,few,NA,TGTGCCAGCAGCCTTATGGTCGAGCAGTACTTC,CASSLMVEQYF
TRBJ1-5,TRBV20-1,few,NA,TGCAGTGCTAGCAGGGGTTCCTGGAGGCATTTT,CSASRGSWRHF
TRBJ2-3,TRBV4-1,NA,NA,TGCGCCAGCAGCCAACAAGGGTTGAAAGGTCCTTCTAGCACAGATACGCAGTATTTT,CASSQQGLKGPSSTDTQYF
TRBJ2-7,TRBV10-3,NA,TRBD2,TGTGCCATCAGCGGGGGGACTACCCACACCTCCTACGAGCAGTACTTC,CAISGGTTHTSYEQYF
TRBJ2-1,TRBV14,few,TRBD2,TGTGCCAGCAGCCCGATTCGGGTAGCGGGAGGGCCGGAGCAGTTCTTC,CASSPIRVAGGPEQFF
TRBJ2-7,TRBV25-1,NA,NA,TGTGCCAGCAGTGAATATCCTCCAGCCCTTCCGGAGAAGCAGTACTTC,CASSEYPPALPEKQYF
TRBJ2-1,TRBV29-1,NA,NA,TGCAGCGTTCAGCCCGCGGGGCAGATTCAGTTCTTC,CSVQPAGQIQFF
TRBJ1-3,TRBV4-1,NA,NA,TGCGCCAGCACCCGACCAGGGGAAGGTGGAAACACCATATATTTT,CASTRPGEGGNTIYF
TRBJ1-2,TRBV2,NA,NA,TGTGCCAGCAATCGAGGGGCATGGGAGGGCTACACCTTC,CASNRGAWEGYTF
TRBJ2-7,TRBV20-1,NA,TRBD1,TGCAGCGGGACAGATGTCTACGAGCAGTACTTC,CSGTDVYEQYF
TRBJ2-2,TRBV11-3,NA,TRBD2,TGTGCCAGCAGCTTAGGGGCGGGAGGAACCGGGGAGCTGTTTTTT,CASSLGAGGTGELFF
TRBJ2-1,TRBV5-4,NA,TRBD2,TGTGCCAGCAGCAATGGACCTAGCGGGAGCTCCTACAATGAGCAGTTCTTC,CASSNGPSGSSYNEQFF
TRBJ2-3,TRBV6-5,NA,NA,TGTGCCAGCAGGGGACAAGGTCGCACAGATACGCAGTATTTT,CASRGQGRTDTQYF
TRBJ2-3,TRBV10-3,few,TRBD2,TGTGCCATCAGTGCAGAGCTAGCGGGGGCAGATACGCAGTATTTT,CAISAELAGADTQYF
TRBJ1-1,TRBV9,few,TRBD1,TGTGCCAGCAGCGTAGCTAACAGGGGGTACACTGAAGCTTTCTTT,CASSVANRGYTEAFF